The next 7 T cell receptor beta chains were all read from a single sample in a study of blood T cell repertoires in COVID-19. The protocol was immunoSEQ multiplex PCR, while the TCRdb copy is restricted to in-frame clones and leaves out a portion. The sample shows 250,000 to 300,000 clones, around 89% of them seen only once. Sample: peripheral blood. Receptors originate from a man aged 35-49 years with acute or convalescent COVID-19.

The chain combines TRBV7-6 with TRBJ1-3; TRBD1 might be the D (6 bases). From germline, CDR1 is SGHVS and CDR2 FNYEAQ. The CDR3 extends over 15 amino acids. Trimming cost V 6 bases and J 4 bases, with 16 bases left between them. In nucleotides, the CDR3 is TGTGCCAGCAGTCGGATACAGGGTGAGGGAAACACCATATATTTT. Translation: CASSRIQGEGNTIYF.

With respect to this clone: The DNA is omitted, as the CDR3 cannot be located on it reliably, and the CDR3 follows TCRdb's listing. The chain joins TRBV5-4 to TRBJ2-2; the tabulated D call, TRBD1, remains unverified against the DNA. Germline V gene data show CDR1 as SGHNT and CDR2 as YYREEE (reference sequence). The CDR3 length is 18 residues, termini included. CDR3 sequence reads: CASSPFGSGQGRTGELFF.

The J gene is TRBJ1-1, the V gene TRBV6-5; D is unclear. The V end was cut by 5 bases, the J end by 2 bases, with 12 bases between. Germline V gene sequence: CDR1 MNHEY, CDR2 SVGAGI. This CDR3 is 14 amino acids long. CDR3 in amino acids: CASSRLGLNTEAFF. For the CDR3, the DNA is TGTGCCAGCAGTCGCCTAGGACTCAACACTGAAGCTTTCTTT.

The chain recombines TRBV27 with TRBJ1-2; D is unresolved. Trimming cost V 6 bases and J 4 bases, with 18 bases left between them. Germline V gives CDR1 MNHEY, CDR2 SMNVEV (reference sequence). The CDR3 consists of 15 residues. The CDR3 DNA follows: TGTGCCAGCAGCCGCCAGTACGAGGGCTTCTATGGCTACACCTTC. Its translation is CASSRQYEGFYGYTF.

The rearrangement joins TRBV7-2 to TRBJ1-2, with 8 bases matching TRBD1. Trimming removed 3 bases from V and 8 bases from J; junction bases left unmatched: 14. CDR3 length equals 16 residues. Germline values: CDR1 SGHTA, CDR2 FQGNSA. The DNA of the CDR3 is TGTGCCAGCAGCTTGGACAGGGAGGGAGGCTCAGGGGGCTACACCTTC. Residues: CASSLDREGGSGGYTF.

This clone was counted once. This chain uses TRBV5-4 with TRBJ2-7; 8 bases are shared with TRBD2. Trimming took 4 bases from V and 10 from J; bases not matched to a gene: 13. This CDR3 spans 14 amino acids. CDR1 is SGHNT and CDR2 is YYREEE in the germline V gene (reference sequence). DNA for the CDR3: TGTGCCAGCAGCGTCGCCGGGACACGGGGGGGACAGTACTTC. Amino acid sequence: CASSVAGTRGGQYF.

This rearrangement joins TRBV5-6 to TRBJ2-5; 8 bases are shared with TRBD1. CDR1 is SGHDT and CDR2 is YYEEEE in the germline V gene. The CDR3 has 14 amino acids. V was clipped by 0 bases and J by 8 bases; unmatched bases: 6. This CDR3 reads CASSLAPGGFTQYF. The DNA for the CDR3 is TGTGCCAGCAGCTTGGCCCCAGGGGGCTTTACCCAGTACTTC.